Below are 22 T cell receptor beta chains sequenced from a single sample in a study of cytomegalovirus exposure and HLA in healthy donors. This PCR relied on a set of 60 Vbeta primers and 13 Jbeta primers. Using immunoSEQ multiplex PCR, the repertoire was profiled, and TCRdb retains in-frame clones only, with some absent. Of approximately 90,000 clones in the sample, around 77% were seen once. Input material: PBMCs. The source is a man aged 40-49 years in good health and CMV-seronegative.

The chain links TRBV5-4 to TRBJ1-2; D unresolved. CDR3 size: 16 residues. V gave up 4 bases and J gave up 1 base, with 17 bases separating them. CDR1 is SGHNT and CDR2 is YYREEE in the germline V gene (reference sequence). The CDR3 bases are TGTGCCAGCAGCCGGCCCCAAGGCACAGATAACTATGGCTACACCTTC. This gives the protein CASSRPQGTDNYGYTF.

The V call is TRBV6-5, the J call TRBJ1-2; D is uncertain. The V gene lost 3 bases and the J gene lost 0 bases, with 8 bases spanning the gap. Germline V gene lookup returns CDR1 MNHEY and CDR2 SVGAGI. CDR3 size: 14 residues. CDR3 DNA sequence: TGTGCCAGCAGTTATGGGCAGCCTAACTATGGCTACACCTTC. Translating it yields CASSYGQPNYGYTF.

The chain recombines TRBV5-1 with TRBJ2-3; possible D gene TRBD1, 6 bases. The length of the CDR3 is 15 residues. With 0 bases removed from V and 4 bases from J, the gap between germline ends came to 12 bases. Germline V CDR1 and CDR2: SGHRS, YFSETQ. For the CDR3, the DNA is TGCGCCAGCAGCTTGGTGGGCAGGGGTTCAGATACGCAGTATTTT. Translation gives CASSLVGRGSDTQYF.

The V and J genes are TRBV5-4 and TRBJ2-2; D remains ambiguous. CDR1 is SGHNT, CDR2 YYREEE, per germline (reference sequence). The V end lost 4 bases, the J end lost 1 base, and 2 bases lay between the germline ends. The CDR3 covers 12 residues. CDR3 DNA: TGTGCCAGCAGCCTGAACACCGGGGAGCTGTTTTTT. Translated, it gives CASSLNTGELFF.

V usage is TRBV5-1 and J usage is TRBJ2-7, with D possibly being TRBD1 (6 bases). This CDR3 has 18 residues. Trimming stripped 1 base from V and 6 bases from J, with 26 bases between. Germline-derived CDR1 and CDR2 are SGHRS and YFSETQ. The CDR3 is CASSLSGLSGGRRAEQYF. CDR3 nucleotide sequence: TGCGCCAGCAGCTTGTCTGGGCTAAGTGGGGGCCGTCGGGCCGAGCAGTACTTC.

This clone was detected a few times. The J gene is TRBJ2-2, the V gene TRBV7-6; weak D call: TRBD1 (5 bases). Trimming stripped 3 bases from V and 6 bases from J, with 14 bases between. Germline V gives CDR1 SGHVS, CDR2 FNYEAQ. The CDR3 has 15 amino acids. CDR3 bases: TGTGCCAGCAGCTTTTTCCAGGGTGGTGCCGGGGAGCTGTTTTTT. Its protein is CASSFFQGGAGELFF.

This chain joins TRBV10-2 and TRBJ2-7; TRBD1 matches at 8 bases. V lost 9 bases to trimming and J lost 3 bases; unmatched junction nucleotides: 10. This CDR3 region has 14 residues. Germline V gene data show CDR1 as WSHSY and CDR2 as SAAADI. This CDR3 is CASGTGGMVYEQYF. DNA for the CDR3: TGCGCCAGTGGAACAGGGGGGATGGTCTACGAGCAGTACTTC.

As regards this clone: In the same sample, other DNA sequences code for this CDR3. The gene calls are TRBV6-1 and TRBJ2-5; 14 bases are shared with TRBD2. The CDR3 has 15 residues. The ends lost 4 bases at V and 2 bases at J; junction bases unmatched: 0. Germline V gene sequence: CDR1 MNHNS, CDR2 SASEGT. In DNA form, the CDR3 reads TGTGCCAGCAGTGGACTAGCGGGGGGGCAAGAGACCCAGTACTTC. Protein product: CASSGLAGGQETQYF.

The CDR3 loop reads CSAIGQEGEQYF. DNA of the CDR3: TGCAGCGCGATTGGACAGGAGGGCGAGCAGTACTTC. This chain uses TRBV29-1 with TRBJ2-7; a weak D match, TRBD1 (7 bases). This CDR3 comprises 12 residues. Germline CDR1 SQVTM, CDR2 ANQGSEA. V lost 7 bases to trimming and J lost 6 bases, with 16 bases between them.

This rearrangement joins TRBV7-9 to TRBJ2-1; D not certain. The CDR3 extends over 11 amino acids. With 7 bases removed from V and 4 bases from J, the gap between germline ends came to 5 bases. Germline V gene data show CDR1 as SEHNR and CDR2 as FQNEAQ (reference sequence). CDR3 sequence reads: CASTQYNEQFF. The CDR3 nucleotides read TGTGCCAGCACCCAGTACAATGAGCAGTTCTTC. Full variable domain (outside the CDR3, taken from reference TRBV7-9 and TRBJ2-1): DTGVSQNPRHKITKRGQNVTFRCDPISEHNRLYWYRQTLGQGPEFLTYFQNEAQLEKSRLLSDRFSAERPKGSFSTLEIQRTEQGDSAMYLCASTQYNEQFFGPGTRLTVL.

CDR3 region: CASGLGVGRGTGELFF. CDR3 DNA: TGTGCTAGTGGTTTGGGAGTAGGGAGAGGCACCGGGGAGCTGTTTTTT. V is TRBV12-5 and J is TRBJ2-2; possibly TRBD2 for D (5 bases). Trimming stripped 1 base from V and 4 bases from J, with 13 bases between. Germline assignment: CDR1 LGHNT and CDR2 FRNRAP. This CDR3 has 16 amino acids.

The V and J genes are TRBV27 and TRBJ2-7; 8 bases map to TRBD1. CDR3 length: 17 amino acids. V shed 3 bases and J 2 bases; nucleotides not matched to a gene: 12. From germline, CDR1 is MNHEY and CDR2 SMNVEV (reference sequence). CDR3 sequence: CASSLAVATGVAYEQYF. The CDR3 DNA sequence: TGTGCCAGCAGTTTGGCCGTAGCGACAGGGGTGGCCTACGAGCAGTACTTC.

The chain links TRBV7-2 to TRBJ2-3, with TRBD2 matching over 11 bases. There are 15 residues in the CDR3. The trim removed 5 bases at V and 10 bases at J, leaving 11 bases unmatched. Germline V lookup: CDR1 SGHTA, CDR2 FQGNSA. CDR3: CASSRVVAGGASQYF. CDR3 DNA sequence: TGTGCCAGCAGCCGAGTCGTAGCGGGAGGGGCATCGCAGTATTTT.

The count of this clone is one. The V and J genes are TRBV27 and TRBJ2-7; 15 bases map to TRBD2. The junction had 10 bases not matched to a gene; V was cut back by 6 bases and J by 4 bases. This CDR3 is 17 amino acids long. Per the germline V gene, CDR1 is MNHEY and CDR2 is SMNVEV (reference sequence). The CDR3, as DNA: TGTGCCAGCAGGGCCTATCCGGGACTAGCGGGGGGATACGAGCAGTACTTC. Protein sequence: CASRAYPGLAGGYEQYF.

This clone appeared a few times. Other nucleotide sequences in the sample specify the same CDR3. The gene calls are TRBV2 and TRBJ2-3; D is possibly TRBD2 (5 bases). V was pared by 2 bases and J by 3 bases, with 6 bases between. Germline CDR1 SNHLY, CDR2 FYNNEI. This CDR3 region has 13 residues. CDR3 nucleotides: TGTGCCAGCAGTGAATCGGGAACAGATACGCAGTATTTT. Protein: CASSESGTDTQYF.

The chain uses TRBV19 and TRBJ1-1; 9 nucleotides agree with TRBD1. The CDR3 length is 14 residues. After removal of 1 base from V and 4 bases from J, the junction contained 1 base not matched to a gene. CDR1 LNHDA and CDR2 SQIVND come from the germline V gene (reference sequence). CDR3 sequence (DNA): TGTGCCAGTAGTATAGGACAGGGGGGCACTGAAGCTTTCTTT. It translates to CASSIGQGGTEAFF. Combining the CDR3 with reference TRBV19 and TRBJ1-1 gives the whole variable domain DGGITQSPKYLFRKEGQNVTLSCEQNLNHDAMYWYRQDPGQGLRLIYYSQIVNDFQKGDIAEGYSVSREKKESFPLTVTSAQKNPTAFYLCASSIGQGGTEAFFGQGTRLTVV.

This clone was found a few times. CDR3 nucleotide sequence: TGTGCCAGCAGCGGGCTTACCGGGACAGAGAAAAACGAGCAGTACTTC. The encoded protein is CASSGLTGTEKNEQYF. The chain carries TRBV9 and TRBJ2-7; 7 bases align to TRBD1. The germline V gene encodes CDR1 SGDLS and CDR2 YYNGEE. This CDR3 has 16 residues. V shed 3 bases and J 5 bases; nucleotides not matched to a gene: 14.

Only one count was recorded for this clone. The chain carries TRBV28 and TRBJ1-2, with 7 bases fitting TRBD1. The CDR3 runs to 14 residues. Trimming took 3 bases from V and 5 from J; bases not matched to a gene: 6. Germline V CDR1 and CDR2: MDHEN, SYDVKM. The CDR3 region is CASSFNRGKYGYTF. DNA for the CDR3: TGTGCCAGCAGTTTTAACAGGGGAAAGTATGGCTACACCTTC.

V usage is TRBV11-3 and J usage is TRBJ2-1; maybe TRBD2 (6 bases). Germline V gene data show CDR1 as SGHNT and CDR2 as YENEEA. This CDR3 region has 14 residues. Trimming took off 0 bases at V and 6 bases at J, with 9 bases between the two ends. CDR3 region: CASSLEATSNEQFF. The CDR3 DNA reads TGTGCCAGCAGCTTAGAGGCGACTAGCAATGAGCAGTTCTTC.

Only one count was recorded for this clone. This chain's CDR3 is CASSARGGVATQYF. In nucleotides, the CDR3 is TGTGCCAGCAGCGCCCGAGGTGGTGTGGCTACGCAGTATTTT. V and J are TRBV5-4 and TRBJ2-3; D is unclear. Between the trimmed V and J ends, which lost 4 bases and 8 bases, there was a span of 17 bases. Germline values: CDR1 SGHNT, CDR2 YYREEE (reference sequence). This CDR3 contains 14 residues.

The V call is TRBV19, the J call TRBJ2-1; D not certain. The CDR3 is made up of 15 amino acids. Germline V gives CDR1 LNHDA, CDR2 SQIVND (reference sequence). V shed 5 bases and J shed 0 bases, with 11 bases lying between them. CDR3 region: CASSSEAISYNEQFF. The CDR3 DNA reads as TGTGCCAGTAGTTCTGAGGCCATCTCCTACAATGAGCAGTTCTTC. The entire variable domain, with the rest obtained from reference TRBV19 and TRBJ2-1, is as follows: DGGITQSPKYLFRKEGQNVTLSCEQNLNHDAMYWYRQDPGQGLRLIYYSQIVNDFQKGDIAEGYSVSREKKESFPLTVTSAQKNPTAFYLCASSSEAISYNEQFFGPGTRLTVL.

Turning to this clone: At the DNA level, this CDR3 is encoded by other sequences in the same sample as well. The rearrangement uses TRBV18 and TRBJ2-7, with 8 nucleotides matching TRBD1. This CDR3 spans 13 amino acids. J gave up 4 bases and V 2 bases, and 1 base lay outside the gene matches. Germline V gene sequence: CDR1 KGHSH, CDR2 LQKENI. The CDR3 DNA reads TGTGCCAGCTCACCAGGGACAGGTTACGAGCAGTACTTC. The encoded protein is CASSPGTGYEQYF. Drawing the rest from reference TRBV18 and TRBJ2-7, the complete variable domain is NAGVMQNPRHLVRRRGQEARLRCSPMKGHSHVYWYRQLPEEGLKFMVYLQKENIIDESGMPKERFSAEFPKEGPSILRIQQVVRGDSAAYFCASSPGTGYEQYFGPGTRLTVT.